This TCR beta chain is from a study of OX40 agonist ivuxolimab in advanced cancers. Overall study context: As their treatment, patients were administered ivuxolimab, an agonistic anti-OX40 (CD134) antibody. The study, taken as a whole, reports: Patients with a partial response at 0.1-3.0 mg/kg had among the lowest clonal expansion.

About this clone: What it recognizes is unknown.

Data came from immunoSEQ multiplex PCR; TCRdb stores just in-frame clones and leaves some out. The sample carries 70,000 to 80,000 clones, 88% recorded once. Trimming took 4 bases from V and 2 from J; bases not matched to a gene: 6. This CDR3 contains 16 residues. CDR1 and CDR2 (germline): MNHEY, SMNVEV (reference sequence). The sample here was CD4+ or CD8+ T cells sorted from blood, taken in a trial of the OX40 agonist ivuxolimab. This TCR was recovered from an adult with an advanced solid tumor such as melanoma, head and neck, liver or kidney cancer. V and J are TRBV27 and TRBJ2-5; 11 nucleotides align to TRBD1. The CDR3 DNA follows: TGTGCCAGCAGTTACGGGACAGGGGGTCCTCAAGAGACCCAGTACTTC. Protein: CASSYGTGGPQETQYF.